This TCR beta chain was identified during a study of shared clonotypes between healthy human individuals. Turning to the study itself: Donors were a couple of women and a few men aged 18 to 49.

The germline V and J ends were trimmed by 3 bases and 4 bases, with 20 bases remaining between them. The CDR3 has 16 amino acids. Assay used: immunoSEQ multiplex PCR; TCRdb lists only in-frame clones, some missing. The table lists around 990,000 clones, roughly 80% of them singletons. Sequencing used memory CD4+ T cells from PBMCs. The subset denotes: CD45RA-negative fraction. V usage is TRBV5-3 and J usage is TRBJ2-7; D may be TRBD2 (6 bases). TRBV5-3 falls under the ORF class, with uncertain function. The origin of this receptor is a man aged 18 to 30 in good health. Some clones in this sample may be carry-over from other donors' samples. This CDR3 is CARSSLFSGESYEQYF. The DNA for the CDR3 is TGTGCCAGAAGCTCCCTGTTTTCGGGAGAGTCTTACGAGCAGTACTTC.